The 15 T cell receptor beta chains below come from one sample, sequenced in a study of blood T cell repertoires in COVID-19. Clones were sequenced by immunoSEQ multiplex PCR, and TCRdb holds only the in-frame ones, with some missing. The data show around 290,000 clones, with around 89% seen just once and around 2% held by the top ten. The specimen was PBMCs or T cells enriched from blood (not recorded which). These receptors all come from a woman aged 60-75 years in a cohort exposed to, infected with or recovered from COVID-19 (not recorded which).

The V call is TRBV28, the J call TRBJ1-1; the D is unclear. The CDR3 runs to 12 residues. Looked up from germline, CDR1 is MDHEN and CDR2 is SYDVKM. The V gene lost 3 bases and the J gene lost 2 bases, with 4 bases spanning the gap. As DNA, the CDR3 is TGTGCCAGCAGTTTGCTAAACACTGAAGCTTTCTTT. It translates to CASSLLNTEAFF.

The chain couples TRBV11-3 to TRBJ2-7, with 11 bases identical to TRBD1. Germline CDR1 is SGHNT and CDR2 is YENEEA. The trim removed 5 bases at V and 7 bases at J, leaving 7 bases unmatched. This CDR3 spans 14 amino acids. Here the CDR3 reads CASSPRTGGGEQYF. The DNA of the CDR3 is TGTGCCAGCAGCCCGAGGACAGGGGGCGGAGAGCAGTACTTC.

This chain joins TRBV7-9 and TRBJ2-3; D not resolved. Germline V CDR1 and CDR2: SEHNR, FQNEAQ (reference sequence). The CDR3 spans 14 residues. V lost 0 bases and J 4 bases, leaving 8 bases between the germline ends. CDR3 bases: TGTGCCAGCAGCTTAGCTCTAGTACCAGATACGCAGTATTTT. Translation: CASSLALVPDTQYF.

This clone was recorded only once. This chain joins TRBV30 and TRBJ1-2; no clear D. The CDR3 consists of 16 residues. CDR1 is GTSNPN and CDR2 is SVGIG in the germline V gene (reference sequence). The V and J ends lost 4 bases and 2 bases respectively, with 20 bases between them. CDR3 amino acids: CAWITRGGSKNYGYTF. The CDR3 bases are TGTGCCTGGATTACACGAGGTGGCAGTAAAAACTATGGCTACACCTTC.

This clone was found many times. The rearrangement links TRBV14 to TRBJ2-7, with 8 bases that match TRBD2. V lost 0 bases, J lost 5 bases, and 9 bases stayed unmatched. Germline CDR1 reads SGHDN; CDR2 reads FVKESK. The CDR3 sequence is 16 residues long. The CDR3 region has the DNA TGTGCCAGCAGCCAAGATCCCCAGCGGGAGACTCACGAGCAGTACTTC. This sequence encodes CASSQDPQRETHEQYF. Full variable domain (missing parts from reference TRBV14 and TRBJ2-7): EAGVTQFPSHSVIEKGQTVTLRCDPISGHDNLYWYRRVMGKEIKFLLHFVKESKQDESGMPNNRFLAERTGGTYSTLKVQPAELEDSGVYFCASSQDPQRETHEQYFGPGTRLTVT.

This sequence joins TRBV28 and TRBJ1-2, with a possible D match to TRBD1 (5 bases). The CDR3 runs 14 residues. V gave up 4 bases and J gave up 3 bases, with 12 bases separating them. From germline, CDR1 is MDHEN and CDR2 SYDVKM. This CDR3 reads CASSYPQGHYGYTF. CDR3 in DNA: TGTGCCAGCAGTTACCCCCAGGGTCACTATGGCTACACCTTC.

The chain couples TRBV2 to TRBJ1-5; D perhaps matches TRBD1 (6 bases). The CDR3 sequence is 15 residues long. V lost 2 bases, J lost 4 bases, and 12 bases lay in between. Germline V gene sequence: CDR1 SNHLY, CDR2 FYNNEI. The CDR3 sequence: CASSESRGNNQPQHF. The DNA of the CDR3 is TGTGCCAGCAGTGAATCCAGGGGTAATAATCAGCCCCAGCATTTT.

This clone appeared a single time. This sequence joins TRBV27 and TRBJ2-7; the match to TRBD2 covers 8 bases. CDR3 size: 13 residues. J lost 6 bases, V lost 5 bases, and 6 bases had no gene match. CDR1 MNHEY and CDR2 SMNVEV come from the germline V gene (reference sequence). The chain's CDR3 is CASSPRGGREQYF. CDR3 coding DNA: TGTGCCAGCAGTCCCCGGGGGGGGCGCGAGCAGTACTTC.

The chain recombines TRBV18 with TRBJ1-6; 7 bases map to TRBD1. V lost 3 bases and J lost 7; bases outside the gene matches: 3. The CDR3 loop spans 14 amino acids. The germline V gene encodes CDR1 KGHSH and CDR2 LQKENI. The chain's CDR3 is CASSPSGQNSPLHF. The CDR3 DNA is TGTGCCAGCTCACCTTCGGGACAGAATTCACCCCTCCACTTT. The full variable domain, rest sourced from reference TRBV18 and TRBJ1-6, is NAGVMQNPRHLVRRRGQEARLRCSPMKGHSHVYWYRQLPEEGLKFMVYLQKENIIDESGMPKERFSAEFPKEGPSILRIQQVVRGDSAAYFCASSPSGQNSPLHFGNGTRLTVT.

This clone occurred a few times. The rearrangement joins TRBV25-1 to TRBJ1-3, with D possibly matching TRBD1 (5 bases). Trimming cost V 2 bases and J 2 bases, with 13 bases left between them. The germline V gene encodes CDR1 MGHDK and CDR2 SYGVNS. The CDR3 runs 16 residues. Here the CDR3 reads CASSEDGRGAGNTIYF. In nucleotides, the CDR3 is TGTGCCAGCAGTGAAGATGGGAGGGGAGCTGGAAACACCATATATTTT.

The chain employs TRBV14 and TRBJ2-3; D might be TRBD2 (6 bases). Germline CDR1 is SGHDN and CDR2 is FVKESK. There are 16 residues in the CDR3. V lost 2 bases to trimming and J lost 5 bases, with 17 bases between them. CDR3 sequence (DNA): TGTGCCAGCAGCCAACCCATAGGAGGGAGGAGAGATACGCAGTATTTT. It is translated as CASSQPIGGRRDTQYF.

The V gene is TRBV7-9, the J gene TRBJ2-7; D possibly corresponds to TRBD2 (6 bases). This CDR3 is built from 14 residues. V was clipped by 4 bases and J by 3 bases, with 13 bases between them. Per the germline V gene, CDR1 is SEHNR and CDR2 is FQNEAQ (reference sequence). CDR3 in DNA: TGTGCCAGCAGCTCGGGACTGGATGGCTACGAGCAGTACTTC. Protein product: CASSSGLDGYEQYF.

This chain connects TRBV4-1 to TRBJ2-2; D is unclear. CDR1 and CDR2 (germline): MGHRA, YSYEKL. The CDR3 totals 17 residues. V lost 0 bases to trimming and J lost 2 bases, with 13 bases between them. CDR3 residues: CASSQDTGYTNTGELFF. In DNA form, the CDR3 reads TGCGCCAGCAGCCAAGATACGGGTTACACTAACACCGGGGAGCTGTTTTTT.

This chain joins TRBV7-3 and TRBJ2-2, with 12 bases matching TRBD1. Germline values: CDR1 SGHTA, CDR2 FQGTGA. Unmatched junction bases numbered 15, after V lost 3 bases and J lost 4 bases. The CDR3 runs to 20 residues. CDR3 residues: CASSLVGQGARGRGTGELFF. In DNA form, the CDR3 reads TGTGCCAGCAGCTTGGTGGGACAGGGGGCGCGGGGTCGCGGCACCGGGGAGCTGTTTTTT.

This clone has more than one count but fewer than ten. For the CDR3, the DNA is TGCAGCGTCCCCGGGGAGGGGCGGAACACTGAAGCTTTCTTT. It specifies CSVPGEGRNTEAFF. This sequence joins TRBV29-1 and TRBJ1-1, with a tentative D call TRBD1 (5 bases). Germline-derived CDR1 and CDR2 are SQVTM and ANQGSEA. Trimming took off 6 bases at V and 1 base at J, with 15 bases between the two ends. The CDR3 spans 14 residues.